This T cell receptor beta chain appears in the sequencing data of a study of beta chain features in type 1 diabetes. General study findings and limits: Still unanswered here is whether HLA type influences TCRB rearrangement.

With respect to this clone: Its specificity is unknown.

A single heparinised draw of approximately 110 mL on average was taken per donor. Since all of the isolated RNA was reverse transcribed, expressed TCRB transcripts were what got sequenced. TCRdb keeps only in-frame clones here, not all; method: immunoSEQ multiplex PCR. The sample yields roughly 300,000 clones, 14% seen once. The germline V gene has CDR1 SSHAT and CDR2 FNYEAQ (reference sequence). The junction had 3 bases not matched to a gene; V was cut back by 5 bases and J by 2 bases. The CDR3 spans 14 residues. The chain recombines TRBV7-7 with TRBJ2-3; TRBD2 matches 8 bases. The receptor was derived from a man under 40 in good health. Sequencing input: central memory CD4+ T cells from blood. The CDR3 sequence is CASSPLADTDTQYF. The CDR3 nucleotides read TGTGCCAGCAGCCCACTAGCGGACACAGATACGCAGTATTTT.